This entry lists 17 T cell receptor beta chains sequenced from one sample in a study of shared clonotypes between healthy human individuals. Here immunoSEQ multiplex PCR was the method, and the copy in TCRdb shows in-frame clones only, minus some. The sample contains roughly 2.2 million clones, about nine tenths of which appear only once. Sequenced sample: naive CD4+ T cells from PBMCs. Subset given: CD45RA+ positively selected. The receptor source for this set is a man younger than 35 in good health. Some clones in this sample may be carry-over from other donors' samples.

This clone has just one count. The chain uses TRBV5-4 and TRBJ1-4; possibly TRBD1 for D (5 bases). Trimming stripped 2 bases from V and 2 bases from J, with 10 bases between. CDR1 and CDR2 (germline): SGHNT, YYREEE (reference sequence). The CDR3 contains 15 residues. CDR3 DNA sequence: TGTGCCAGCAGCTTCAAGGGACCCACTAATGAAAAACTGTTTTTT. This encodes CASSFKGPTNEKLFF.

The chain recombines TRBV6-6 with TRBJ2-7; D is ambiguous. The ends were cut back, 6 bases at V and 4 bases at J, with 19 bases in the middle. This CDR3 contains 15 residues. Germline V gene lookup returns CDR1 MNHNY and CDR2 SVGAGI (reference sequence). Here the CDR3 DNA reads TGTGCCAGCAGGGTAAGACTGGCTGGCGGATACGAGCAGTACTTC. It is translated as CASRVRLAGGYEQYF.

The CDR3 coding sequence is TGTGCCAGCAGCCCCACTTGGGGCGGTAACAATGAGCAGTTCTTC. Translating it yields CASSPTWGGNNEQFF. The rearrangement joins TRBV7-9 to TRBJ2-1, with D possibly matching TRBD1 (5 bases). Germline values: CDR1 SEHNR, CDR2 FQNEAQ (reference sequence). The germline V and J ends were trimmed by 5 bases and 5 bases, with 16 bases remaining between them. The CDR3 extends over 15 amino acids.

The CDR3 is CASSVGSGSGANVLTF. As DNA, the CDR3 is TGTGCCAGCAGTGTAGGATCCGGCTCTGGGGCCAACGTCCTGACTTTC. The gene calls are TRBV28 and TRBJ2-6; D remains unclear. The CDR3 covers 16 residues. The germline V and J ends were trimmed by 5 bases and 0 bases, with 11 bases remaining between them. Germline V gene lookup returns CDR1 MDHEN and CDR2 SYDVKM.

Only one count was recorded for this clone. The V and J genes are TRBV14 and TRBJ1-2; D is uncertain. This CDR3 is 18 amino acids long. CDR1 SGHDN and CDR2 FVKESK come from the germline V gene. The germline V and J ends were trimmed by 3 bases and 2 bases, with 22 bases remaining between them. This CDR3 is CASSHAGYLTRSNYGYTF. CDR3 in DNA: TGTGCCAGCAGCCACGCCGGATACCTGACCCGGAGCAACTATGGCTACACCTTC. The whole variable domain, remainder taken from reference TRBV14 and TRBJ1-2, is EAGVTQFPSHSVIEKGQTVTLRCDPISGHDNLYWYRRVMGKEIKFLLHFVKESKQDESGMPNNRFLAERTGGTYSTLKVQPAELEDSGVYFCASSHAGYLTRSNYGYTFGSGTRLTVV.

V and J are TRBV7-9 and TRBJ2-1, with 8 bases identical to TRBD1. The J segment lost 7 bases and the V segment lost 5 bases, leaving 13 bases of the junction unmatched. This CDR3 spans 16 amino acids. Germline lookup yields CDR1 SEHNR and CDR2 FQNEAQ (reference sequence). CDR3 DNA sequence: TGTGCCAGCAGCCTTATACCGGGACAGGTAAAAAATGAGCAGTTCTTC. Residues: CASSLIPGQVKNEQFF.

In regard to this clone: Distinct nucleotide sequences in the sample also encode this CDR3. This chain links TRBV2 with TRBJ1-1, with D perhaps matching TRBD1 (6 bases). Per germline, CDR1 SNHLY and CDR2 FYNNEI. The CDR3 is 13 amino acids. Trimming removed 4 bases from V and 4 bases from J, with 10 bases in between. The CDR3 sequence is CASSVGGGTEAFF. In DNA form, the CDR3 reads TGTGCCAGCAGTGTAGGGGGAGGCACTGAAGCTTTCTTT.

The chain recombines TRBV10-1 with TRBJ1-1; maybe TRBD1 (5 bases). In germline, CDR1 is WNHNN, CDR2 SYGVQD (reference sequence). V lost 3 bases, J lost 5 bases, and 16 bases lay in between. The CDR3 is 15 residues long. CDR3 amino acids: CASSETRGSGTEAFF. The DNA of the CDR3 is TGCGCCAGCAGTGAAACAAGGGGAAGTGGAACTGAAGCTTTCTTT.

V usage is TRBV6-1 and J usage is TRBJ2-7; tentatively, D is TRBD1 or TRBD2 (5 bases each). V lost 10 bases, J lost 3 bases, and 16 bases lay in between. Germline CDR1 is MNHNS and CDR2 is SASEGT. This CDR3 comprises 13 residues. As DNA, the CDR3 is TGTGCCACAGTGAGGGACGACCGCTACGAGCAGTACTTC. As protein: CATVRDDRYEQYF.

The chain combines TRBV7-2 with TRBJ2-5; D gene ambiguous. The length of the CDR3 is 16 residues. V gave up 3 bases and J gave up 2 bases, with 16 bases separating them. CDR1 and CDR2 from the germline V gene are SGHTA and FQGNSA. The CDR3 protein is CASSFRASRIQETQYF. The CDR3 DNA follows: TGTGCCAGCAGCTTTCGGGCCTCGCGTATACAAGAGACCCAGTACTTC.

The CDR3 loop reads CASRVKPKAFTDTQYF. In DNA form, the CDR3 reads TGTGCCAGCCGCGTAAAACCCAAAGCCTTCACAGATACGCAGTATTTT. V gene TRBV27 combines with J gene TRBJ2-3, with D uncertain. In germline, CDR1 is MNHEY, CDR2 SMNVEV (reference sequence). The CDR3 is made up of 16 amino acids. V lost 8 bases to trimming and J lost 2 bases, with 20 bases between them.

Regarding this clone: Other DNA sequences within the sample encode an identical CDR3. J is TRBJ2-7 and V is TRBV28; 7 bases match TRBD1. J was trimmed by 2 bases and V by 4 bases; bases with no gene match: 2. This CDR3 region has 13 residues. CDR1 and CDR2 (germline): MDHEN, SYDVKM. CDR3 in amino acids: CASSSTGPYEQYF. The CDR3 DNA is TGTGCCAGCAGTTCGACAGGGCCCTACGAGCAGTACTTC.

As concerns this clone: Other nucleotide sequences from this sample produce the same CDR3. V and J are TRBV7-2 and TRBJ2-2; D call uncertain. Trimming cost V 2 bases and J 2 bases, with 6 bases left between them. This CDR3 has 14 residues. The germline gives CDR1 SGHTA, CDR2 FQGNSA. The CDR3 nucleotides read TGTGCCAGCAGCTTATATGCCAACACCGGGGAGCTGTTTTTT. It codes for CASSLYANTGELFF. Complete variable domain (other parts from reference TRBV7-2 and TRBJ2-2): GAGVSQSPSNKVTEKGKDVELRCDPISGHTALYWYRQSLGQGLEFLIYFQGNSAPDKSGLPSDRFSAERTGGSVSTLTIQRTQQEDSAVYLCASSLYANTGELFFGEGSRLTVL.

This chain joins TRBV29-1 and TRBJ1-1, with TRBD1 identical over 11 bases. V shed 7 bases, J shed 7 bases, and the junction held 5 bases outside the gene matches. CDR1 and CDR2 (germline): SQVTM, ANQGSEA. The CDR3 extends over 12 amino acids. The CDR3, as DNA: TGCAGCGGGACAGGGGGCGCTGGTGAAGCTTTCTTT. This sequence encodes CSGTGGAGEAFF.

The chain joins TRBV28 to TRBJ1-5; no firm D call. The CDR3 runs 14 residues. The V end lost 7 bases, the J end lost 1 base, and 11 bases lay between the germline ends. The germline V gene has CDR1 MDHEN and CDR2 SYDVKM. CDR3 residues: CASKGGSSNQPQHF. In nucleotides, the CDR3 is TGTGCCAGCAAGGGCGGGTCCAGCAATCAGCCCCAGCATTTT.

V and J are TRBV5-4 and TRBJ2-5; 7 bases agree with TRBD2. Germline CDR1 SGHNT, CDR2 YYREEE (reference sequence). With 6 bases clipped from V and 1 base from J, the junction kept 9 bases outside the gene matches. The CDR3 is 15 residues long. CDR3 loop: CASTVGGSGQETQYF. The DNA of the CDR3 is TGTGCCAGCACTGTGGGGGGGAGCGGCCAAGAGACCCAGTACTTC.

V usage is TRBV5-1 and J usage is TRBJ2-3, with D perhaps TRBD1 or TRBD2 (5 bases each). V was clipped by 4 bases and J by 2 bases, with 11 bases between them. CDR1 and CDR2 from the germline V gene are SGHRS and YFSETQ. CDR3 length equals 14 residues. The CDR3 reads CASSPGAYTDTQYF. The CDR3, as DNA: TGCGCCAGCAGCCCCGGGGCCTACACAGATACGCAGTATTTT.